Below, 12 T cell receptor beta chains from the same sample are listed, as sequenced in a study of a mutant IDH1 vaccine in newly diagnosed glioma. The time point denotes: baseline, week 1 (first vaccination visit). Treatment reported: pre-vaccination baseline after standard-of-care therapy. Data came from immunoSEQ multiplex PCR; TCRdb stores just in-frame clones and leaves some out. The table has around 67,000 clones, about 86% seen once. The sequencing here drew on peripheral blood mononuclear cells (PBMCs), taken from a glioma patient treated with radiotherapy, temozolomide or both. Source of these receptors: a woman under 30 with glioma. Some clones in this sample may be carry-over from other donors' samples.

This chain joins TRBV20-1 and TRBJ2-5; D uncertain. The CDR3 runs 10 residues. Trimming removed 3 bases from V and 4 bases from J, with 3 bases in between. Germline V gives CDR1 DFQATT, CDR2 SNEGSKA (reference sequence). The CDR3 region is CSASLETQYF. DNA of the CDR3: TGCAGTGCTAGCCTAGAGACCCAGTACTTC.

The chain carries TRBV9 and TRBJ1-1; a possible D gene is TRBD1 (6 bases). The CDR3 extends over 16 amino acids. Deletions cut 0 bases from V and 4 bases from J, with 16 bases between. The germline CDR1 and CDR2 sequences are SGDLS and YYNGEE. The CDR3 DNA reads TGTGCCAGCAGCGTAGATTTTAGGGGGGTCCCCACTGAAGCTTTCTTT. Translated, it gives CASSVDFRGVPTEAFF.

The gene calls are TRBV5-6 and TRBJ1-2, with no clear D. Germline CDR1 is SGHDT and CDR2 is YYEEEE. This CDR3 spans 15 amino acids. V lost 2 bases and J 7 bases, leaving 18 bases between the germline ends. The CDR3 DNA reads TGTGCCAGCAGCTTTAGCGTGTGGGCGCCGGCTGGCTACACCTTC. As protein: CASSFSVWAPAGYTF.

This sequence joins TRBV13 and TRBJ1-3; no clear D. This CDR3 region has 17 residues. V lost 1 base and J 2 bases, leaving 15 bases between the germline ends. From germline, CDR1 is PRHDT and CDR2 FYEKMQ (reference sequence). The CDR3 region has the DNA TGTGCCAGCAGCTTAGCTCCGGGTTTCGGGGCTGGAAACACCATATATTTT. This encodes CASSLAPGFGAGNTIYF.

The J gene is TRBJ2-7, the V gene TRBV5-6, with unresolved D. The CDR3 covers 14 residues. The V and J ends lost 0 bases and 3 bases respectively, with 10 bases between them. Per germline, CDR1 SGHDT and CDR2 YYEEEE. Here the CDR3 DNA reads TGTGCCAGCAGCTTGGGGGCTGGCAACTACGAGCAGTACTTC. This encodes CASSLGAGNYEQYF.

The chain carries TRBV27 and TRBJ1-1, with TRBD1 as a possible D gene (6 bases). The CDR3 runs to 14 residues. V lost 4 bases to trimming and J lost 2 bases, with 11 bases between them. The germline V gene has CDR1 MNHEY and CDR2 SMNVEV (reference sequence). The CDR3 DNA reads TGTGCCAGCAGTTGGGGCAGGGGAAACACTGAAGCTTTCTTT. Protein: CASSWGRGNTEAFF.

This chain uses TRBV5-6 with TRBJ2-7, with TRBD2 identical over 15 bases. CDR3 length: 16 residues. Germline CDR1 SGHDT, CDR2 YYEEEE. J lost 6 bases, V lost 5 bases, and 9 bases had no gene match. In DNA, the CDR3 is TGTGCCAGCAGTTGGGGACTAGCGGGAGGCGTAGGCGAGCAGTACTTC. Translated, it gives CASSWGLAGGVGEQYF.

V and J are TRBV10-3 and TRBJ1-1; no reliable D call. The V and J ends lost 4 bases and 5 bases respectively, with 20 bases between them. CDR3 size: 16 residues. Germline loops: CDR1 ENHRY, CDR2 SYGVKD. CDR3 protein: CAISVKGGTVGTEAFF. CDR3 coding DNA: TGTGCCATCAGTGTAAAGGGAGGTACGGTGGGGACTGAAGCTTTCTTT.

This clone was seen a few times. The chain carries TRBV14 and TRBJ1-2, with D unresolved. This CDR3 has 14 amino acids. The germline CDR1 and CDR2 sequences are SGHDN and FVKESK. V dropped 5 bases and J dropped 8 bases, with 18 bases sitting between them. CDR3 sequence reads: CASSTPGGFWGYTF. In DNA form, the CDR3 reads TGTGCCAGCAGCACCCCAGGCGGGTTTTGGGGCTACACCTTC.

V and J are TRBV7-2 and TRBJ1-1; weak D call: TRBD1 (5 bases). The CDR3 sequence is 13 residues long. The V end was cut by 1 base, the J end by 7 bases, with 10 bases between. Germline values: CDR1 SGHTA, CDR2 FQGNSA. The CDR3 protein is CASSLDRTFEAFF. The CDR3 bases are TGTGCCAGCAGCTTAGACAGGACATTTGAAGCTTTCTTT.

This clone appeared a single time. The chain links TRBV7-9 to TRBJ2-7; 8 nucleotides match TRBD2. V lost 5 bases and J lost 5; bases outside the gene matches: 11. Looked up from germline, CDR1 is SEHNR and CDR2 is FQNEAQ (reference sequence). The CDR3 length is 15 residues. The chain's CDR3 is CASSLTGTSVNEQYF. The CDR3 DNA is TGTGCCAGCAGCCTCACCGGGACTAGTGTCAACGAGCAGTACTTC.

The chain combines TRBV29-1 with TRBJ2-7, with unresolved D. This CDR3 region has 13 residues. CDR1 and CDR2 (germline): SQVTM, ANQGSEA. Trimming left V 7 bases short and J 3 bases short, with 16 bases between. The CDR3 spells CSARAPSYYEQYF. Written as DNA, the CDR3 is TGCAGCGCCCGGGCCCCCAGCTACTACGAGCAGTACTTC.